Each of the 32 T cell receptor beta chains below was sequenced from the same sample in a study of response to subunit inactivated influenza vaccine. TCRdb reprocessed the RT-PCR reads with MiXCR, giving one entry per CDR3 protein. The sample contains about 170,000 distinct CDR3 sequences, around 11% of which appear only once. The starting material was CD8+ T cells sorted from PBMCs, obtained approximately 25 months after vaccination. The receptors stem from a man aged 50-75 years who received an inactivated influenza vaccine.

This chain connects TRBV20-1 to TRBJ2-7, with 9 bases lining up with TRBD1. V was clipped by 3 bases and J by 5 bases; unmatched bases: 2. Germline V gene lookup returns CDR1 DFQATT and CDR2 SNEGSKA (reference sequence). The CDR3 contains 12 residues. The CDR3 nucleotides read TGCAGTGCTAGGGGGACAGGGCACGAGCAGTACTTC. Its protein product is CSARGTGHEQYF.

J is TRBJ2-7 and V is TRBV12-3 or TRBV12-4, with 7 bases that match TRBD2. The J segment lost 6 bases and the V segment lost 5 bases, leaving 13 bases of the junction unmatched. The CDR3 loop spans 15 amino acids. The CDR3 sequence is CASSPGLGGAGEQYF. CDR3 sequence (DNA): TGTGCCAGCAGTCCAGGACTAGGAGGGGCGGGCGAGCAGTACTTC.

This clonotype has only a few counts. This chain links TRBV27 with TRBJ2-3; 10 bases line up with TRBD2. Per germline, CDR1 MNHEY and CDR2 SMNVEV (reference sequence). CDR3 length: 20 amino acids. Unmatched junction bases numbered 17, after V lost 5 bases and J lost 0 bases. The CDR3 DNA follows: TGTGCCAGCAGTCTCTTTTATATAGCGGGAGGCGCTTCTAGCACAGATACGCAGTATTTT. This translates into CASSLFYIAGGASSTDTQYF.

In its sample, this clonotype was seen many times. The gene calls are TRBV4-2 and TRBJ1-1; D is ambiguous. Trimming pared 3 bases from V and 1 base from J, leaving 0 bases between. This CDR3 has 11 residues. The V gene's germline CDR1 is LGHNA and CDR2 YNFKEQ. The CDR3 sequence: CASSQNTEAFF. CDR3 bases: TGTGCCAGCAGCCAGAACACTGAAGCTTTCTTT.

This rearrangement joins TRBV19 to TRBJ1-3; TRBD1 agrees at 10 bases. The CDR3 sequence is 14 residues long. Trimming at V came to 6 bases and at J to 5 bases, leaving 4 bases not matched to a gene. Per the germline V gene, CDR1 is LNHDA and CDR2 is SQIVND (reference sequence). This CDR3 reads CASSPGQGRNTIYF. The CDR3 nucleotides are TGTGCCAGTAGCCCGGGACAGGGGCGAAACACCATATATTTT.

This clonotype has just a few counts. The rearrangement uses TRBV6-2 or TRBV6-3 and TRBJ2-7, with 11 bases that match TRBD2. In germline, CDR1 is MNHEY, CDR2 SVGEGT. The CDR3 covers 13 residues. After removal of 7 bases from V and 3 bases from J, the junction contained 2 bases not matched to a gene. Written as DNA, the CDR3 is TGTGCCAGCATGGGACTAGCGGTCTACGAGCAGTACTTC. Amino acid sequence: CASMGLAVYEQYF.

This clonotype was seen only a few times. V is TRBV9 and J is TRBJ2-7, with 10 bases matching TRBD1. Per germline, CDR1 SGDLS and CDR2 YYNGEE. The CDR3 contains 14 residues. With 3 bases clipped from V and 2 bases from J, the junction kept 2 bases outside the gene matches. The CDR3 coding sequence is TGTGCCAGCAGCGACGGACAGGGGGCCTACGAGCAGTACTTC. Translated: CASSDGQGAYEQYF.

This clonotype turned up a few times. The rearrangement uses TRBV6-1 and TRBJ2-2; 13 positions match TRBD2. With 6 bases clipped from V and 4 bases from J, the junction kept 5 bases outside the gene matches. CDR3 length: 16 residues. Germline CDR1 and CDR2: MNHNS and SASEGT. CDR3 in amino acids: CASSQGLAGRTGELFF. CDR3 sequence (DNA): TGTGCCAGCAGCCAGGGACTAGCGGGACGCACCGGGGAGCTGTTTTTT.

This chain's CDR3 is CASSGGGPDEQYF. CDR3 in DNA: TGTGCCAGCAGTGGGGGGGGCCCTGACGAGCAGTACTTC. The chain combines TRBV2 with TRBJ2-7, with a weak D call TRBD2 (7 bases). Germline V lookup: CDR1 SNHLY, CDR2 FYNNEI. The CDR3 length is 13 residues. Trimming cost V 4 bases and J 5 bases, with 12 bases left between them.

This clonotype was observed a few times. The V and J genes are TRBV7-9 and TRBJ2-1; the D is unclear. Trimming pared 1 base from V and 2 bases from J, leaving 6 bases between. CDR1 and CDR2 from the germline V gene are SEHNR and FQNEAQ (reference sequence). CDR3 length: 14 residues. In DNA form, the CDR3 reads TGTGCCAGCAGCTTAGTTCTAGCCTACAATGAGCAGTTCTTC. It is translated as CASSLVLAYNEQFF.

This chain uses TRBV9 with TRBJ2-2; the match to TRBD2 covers 8 bases. CDR1 and CDR2 from the germline V gene are SGDLS and YYNGEE. The length of the CDR3 is 15 residues. V lost 2 bases, J lost 5 bases, and 5 bases stayed unmatched. The CDR3 DNA is TGTGCCAGCAGCGTGAGAGCGGGGGAGACCGGGGAGCTGTTTTTT. It is translated as CASSVRAGETGELFF.

The rearrangement uses TRBV9 and TRBJ2-3; D gene uncertain. This CDR3 has 14 amino acids. Trimming took 0 bases from V and 0 from J, leaving 5 bases between them. Germline V gene lookup returns CDR1 SGDLS and CDR2 YYNGEE. CDR3 DNA sequence: TGTGCCAGCAGCGTAGAGGTCAGCACAGATACGCAGTATTTT. This gives the protein CASSVEVSTDTQYF.

In its sample, this clonotype was seen a few times. The rearrangement uses TRBV11-2 and TRBJ2-7; possibly TRBD1 for D (6 bases). Germline V CDR1 and CDR2: SGHAT, FQNNGV. This CDR3 contains 13 residues. Between the trimmed V and J ends, which lost 1 base and 5 bases, there was a span of 9 bases. CDR3 sequence reads: CASSLARGHEQYF. The CDR3 DNA follows: TGTGCCAGCAGCTTAGCCAGGGGCCACGAGCAGTACTTC.

This clonotype was seen more than once but under ten times. This chain uses TRBV29-1 with TRBJ2-7, with 9 positions matching TRBD1. Germline-derived CDR1 and CDR2 are SQVTM and ANQGSEA. V was clipped by 6 bases and J by 3 bases; unmatched bases: 9. This CDR3 has 14 amino acids. CDR3 loop: CSVEFRDRDYEQYF. The CDR3 DNA reads TGCAGCGTGGAATTCCGGGACAGGGACTACGAGCAGTACTTC.

The rearrangement links TRBV20-1 to TRBJ1-2; TRBD1 might be the D (5 bases). CDR3 size: 14 residues. V shed 0 bases and J shed 2 bases, with 10 bases lying between them. Germline CDR1 and CDR2: DFQATT and SNEGSKA (reference sequence). The CDR3 is CSARDFRQNYGYTF. The DNA of the CDR3 is TGCAGTGCTAGAGATTTTAGACAGAACTATGGCTACACCTTC.

The chain joins TRBV2 to TRBJ2-1; no clear D gene. The CDR3 is 12 amino acids. Germline values: CDR1 SNHLY, CDR2 FYNNEI. V was shortened by 2 bases and J by 9 bases, with 8 bases between the two germline ends. This CDR3 is CASSERTTEQFF. CDR3 sequence (DNA): TGTGCCAGCAGTGAACGAACTACTGAGCAGTTCTTC.

This clonotype was counted many times. The V gene is TRBV20-1, the J gene TRBJ2-7; 7 bases agree with TRBD2. This CDR3 comprises 13 residues. V shed 4 bases, J shed 0 bases, and the junction held 3 bases outside the gene matches. CDR1 is DFQATT, CDR2 SNEGSKA, per germline (reference sequence). The CDR3 nucleotides read TGCAGTGCTAAGGGGACTAACTCCTACGAGCAGTACTTC. It codes for CSAKGTNSYEQYF.

In this sample, this clonotype turned up a few times. The rearrangement joins TRBV12-3 or TRBV12-4 to TRBJ2-2, with 13 nucleotides matching TRBD2. The CDR3 length is 19 residues. Trimming at V came to 6 bases and at J to 0 bases, leaving 10 bases not matched to a gene. The CDR3 here is CASSSGLAGLISNTGELFF. The CDR3 DNA is TGTGCCAGCAGCTCGGGACTAGCGGGGCTCATATCGAACACCGGGGAGCTGTTTTTT.

This sequence joins TRBV7-9 and TRBJ1-1; TRBD1 agrees at 9 bases. Per germline, CDR1 SEHNR and CDR2 FQNEAQ (reference sequence). The CDR3 totals 14 residues. J gave up 4 bases and V 3 bases, and 3 bases lay outside the gene matches. CDR3 in DNA: TGTGCCAGCAGCTTGAGACAGGGGGGCACTGAAGCTTTCTTT. Translation gives CASSLRQGGTEAFF.

This clonotype occurred many times. The chain is built from TRBV6-5 and TRBJ1-4; D remains ambiguous. V dropped 3 bases and J dropped 6 bases, with 14 bases sitting between them. Germline values: CDR1 MNHEY, CDR2 SVGAGI. This CDR3 spans 15 amino acids. The DNA of the CDR3 is TGTGCCAGCAGTTATGGCCCTAAGAACCATGAAAAACTGTTTTTT. The encoded protein is CASSYGPKNHEKLFF.

This clonotype showed up just a few times. In DNA form, the CDR3 reads TGTGCCAGCAGCTTAGATCTCATAGATGGGTTGGAGCTGTTTTTT. Its protein product is CASSLDLIDGLELFF. The V call is TRBV11-2, the J call TRBJ2-2; D gene ambiguous. Germline V gene lookup returns CDR1 SGHAT and CDR2 FQNNGV. The CDR3 runs 15 residues. V shed 0 bases and J shed 10 bases, with 15 bases lying between them.

The genes are TRBV12-3 or TRBV12-4 and TRBJ1-6; D ambiguous. Trimming stripped 6 bases from V and 0 bases from J, with 15 bases between. This CDR3 comprises 17 residues. CDR3 loop: CASSPGVWGSYNSPLHF. CDR3 DNA: TGTGCCAGCAGCCCTGGAGTATGGGGCTCCTATAATTCACCCCTCCACTTT.

This chain uses TRBV2 with TRBJ2-2; D is possibly TRBD1 or TRBD2 (6 bases each). The CDR3 is 15 residues long. V lost 8 bases and J lost 3, with 16 bases in between. Per germline, CDR1 SNHLY and CDR2 FYNNEI. The CDR3 DNA is TGTGCCAGCGAGCCGGGGGCGGGACACACCGGGGAGCTGTTTTTT. This sequence encodes CASEPGAGHTGELFF.

This clonotype has a handful of counts. The V and J genes are TRBV7-9 and TRBJ2-1; the match to TRBD2 covers 10 bases. Germline trimming cut 4 bases from V and 12 bases from J; bases unmatched to any gene: 15. CDR1 is SEHNR, CDR2 FQNEAQ, per germline (reference sequence). The CDR3 contains 16 residues. The CDR3 region has the DNA TGTGCCAGCAGCTCATCCGGGACTAGCGACCTGCATCTGCAGTTCTTC. Amino acids: CASSSSGTSDLHLQFF. The full variable domain, rest sourced from reference TRBV7-9 and TRBJ2-1, is DTGVSQNPRHKITKRGQNVTFRCDPISEHNRLYWYRQTLGQGPEFLTYFQNEAQLEKSRLLSDRFSAERPKGSFSTLEIQRTEQGDSAMYLCASSSSGTSDLHLQFFGPGTRLTVL.

The rearrangement links TRBV27 to TRBJ2-1, with D perhaps TRBD2 (5 bases). Deletions cut 5 bases from V and 4 bases from J, with 6 bases between. The CDR3 runs 12 residues. The V gene's germline CDR1 is MNHEY and CDR2 SMNVEV (reference sequence). CDR3 residues: CASSGEYNEQFF. The CDR3 bases are TGTGCCAGCAGTGGGGAGTACAATGAGCAGTTCTTC.

This chain links TRBV29-1 with TRBJ2-7, with TRBD1 identical over 9 bases. With 3 bases clipped from V and 3 bases from J, the junction kept 3 bases outside the gene matches. Per germline, CDR1 SQVTM and CDR2 ANQGSEA. The CDR3 is 13 amino acids. Here the CDR3 DNA reads TGCAGCGTTGACCTGGGACAGGGCTACGAGCAGTACTTC. As protein: CSVDLGQGYEQYF.

This clonotype was counted at least ten times. This chain uses TRBV4-3 with TRBJ1-1; perhaps TRBD1 as D (6 bases). The CDR3 loop spans 14 amino acids. The ends were cut back, 0 bases at V and 6 bases at J, with 11 bases in the middle. The germline gives CDR1 LGHNA, CDR2 YSLEER. The CDR3 loop reads CASSQDRGLAEAFF. DNA for the CDR3: TGCGCCAGCAGCCAAGACAGGGGTCTGGCTGAAGCTTTCTTT.

There are a few counts of this clonotype. V and J are TRBV30 and TRBJ2-7; unclear D gene. The germline V and J ends were trimmed by 2 bases and 6 bases, with 8 bases remaining between them. In germline, CDR1 is GTSNPN, CDR2 SVGIG (reference sequence). The CDR3 has 11 amino acids. DNA for the CDR3: TGTGCCTGGAGTCGCCCTGCCGAGCAGTACTTC. Translated, it gives CAWSRPAEQYF.

This sequence joins TRBV28 and TRBJ2-3; maybe TRBD2 (6 bases). Germline assignment: CDR1 MDHEN and CDR2 SYDVKM. V shed 5 bases and J shed 1 base, with 16 bases lying between them. This CDR3 spans 16 amino acids. The DNA for the CDR3 is TGTGCCAGCAGTGGGATCGTGGTAGCGGGCACAGATACGCAGTATTTT. Translated: CASSGIVVAGTDTQYF.

This clonotype was seen a few times. J is TRBJ2-3 and V is TRBV7-2; D is ambiguous. Germline loops: CDR1 SGHTA, CDR2 FQGNSA. CDR3 length: 14 amino acids. V lost 1 base and J 3 bases, leaving 8 bases between the germline ends. CDR3 nucleotides: TGTGCCAGCAGCTTAGTATCCGTTACAGATACGCAGTATTTT. This gives the protein CASSLVSVTDTQYF. The entire variable domain, with the rest obtained from reference TRBV7-2 and TRBJ2-3, is as follows: GAGVSQSPSNKVTEKGKDVELRCDPISGHTALYWYRQSLGQGLEFLIYFQGNSAPDKSGLPSDRFSAERTGGSVSTLTIQRTQQEDSAVYLCASSLVSVTDTQYFGPGTRLTVL.

This clonotype was observed a handful of times. This chain joins TRBV28 and TRBJ2-3; 10 bases fit TRBD2. CDR3 length equals 17 residues. Looked up from germline, CDR1 is MDHEN and CDR2 is SYDVKM. The J segment lost 0 bases and the V segment lost 7 bases, leaving 10 bases of the junction unmatched. CDR3 bases: TGTGCCAGCATATCTAGCGGGGGTTCCTCTAGCACAGATACGCAGTATTTT. Translated: CASISSGGSSSTDTQYF.

At least ten counts were recorded for this clonotype. The rearrangement joins TRBV6-5 to TRBJ2-5; D possibly corresponds to TRBD2 (7 bases). Germline V gives CDR1 MNHEY, CDR2 SVGAGI. The CDR3 spans 14 residues. V was clipped by 0 bases and J by 6 bases, with 11 bases between them. The CDR3 spells CASSYSVGGQTQYF. Written as DNA, the CDR3 is TGTGCCAGCAGTTACTCCGTGGGGGGGCAGACCCAGTACTTC.